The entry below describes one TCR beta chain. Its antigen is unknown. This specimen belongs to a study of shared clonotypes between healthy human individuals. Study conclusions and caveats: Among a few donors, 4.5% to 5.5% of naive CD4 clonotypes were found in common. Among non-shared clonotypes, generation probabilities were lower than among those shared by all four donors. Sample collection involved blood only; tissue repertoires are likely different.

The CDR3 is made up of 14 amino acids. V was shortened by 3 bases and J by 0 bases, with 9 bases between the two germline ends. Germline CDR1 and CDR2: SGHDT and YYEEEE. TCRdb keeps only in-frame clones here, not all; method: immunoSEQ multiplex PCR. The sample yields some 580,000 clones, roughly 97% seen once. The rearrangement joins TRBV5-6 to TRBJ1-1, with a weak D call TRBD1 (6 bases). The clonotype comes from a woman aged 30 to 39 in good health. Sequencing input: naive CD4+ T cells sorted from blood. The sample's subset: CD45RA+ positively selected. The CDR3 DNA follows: TGTGCCAGCAGCTCGACAGGTTTGAACACTGAAGCTTTCTTT. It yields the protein CASSSTGLNTEAFF.